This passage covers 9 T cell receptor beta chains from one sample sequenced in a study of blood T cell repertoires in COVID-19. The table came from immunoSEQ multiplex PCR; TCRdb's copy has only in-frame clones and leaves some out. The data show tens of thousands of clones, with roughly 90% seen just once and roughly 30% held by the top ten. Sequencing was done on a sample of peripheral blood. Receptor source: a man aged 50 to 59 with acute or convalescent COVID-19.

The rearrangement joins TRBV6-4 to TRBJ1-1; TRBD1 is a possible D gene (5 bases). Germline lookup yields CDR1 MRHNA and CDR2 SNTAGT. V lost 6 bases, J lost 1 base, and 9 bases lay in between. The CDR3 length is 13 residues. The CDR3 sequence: CASRATGNTEAFF. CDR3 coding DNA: TGTGCCAGCAGGGCCACAGGGAACACTGAAGCTTTCTTT.

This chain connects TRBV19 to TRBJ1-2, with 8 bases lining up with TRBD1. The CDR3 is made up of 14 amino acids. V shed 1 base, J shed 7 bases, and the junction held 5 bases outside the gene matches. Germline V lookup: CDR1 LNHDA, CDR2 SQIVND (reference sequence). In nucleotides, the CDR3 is TGTGCCAGTAGTATAGGGACAGGGAATACTGGCTACACCTTC. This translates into CASSIGTGNTGYTF.

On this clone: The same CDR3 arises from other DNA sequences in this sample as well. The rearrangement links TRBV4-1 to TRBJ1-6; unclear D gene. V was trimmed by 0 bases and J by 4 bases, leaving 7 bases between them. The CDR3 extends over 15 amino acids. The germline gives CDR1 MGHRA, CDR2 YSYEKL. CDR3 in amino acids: CASSQDRGYNSPLHF. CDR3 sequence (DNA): TGCGCCAGCAGCCAAGATCGGGGTTATAATTCACCCCTCCACTTT.

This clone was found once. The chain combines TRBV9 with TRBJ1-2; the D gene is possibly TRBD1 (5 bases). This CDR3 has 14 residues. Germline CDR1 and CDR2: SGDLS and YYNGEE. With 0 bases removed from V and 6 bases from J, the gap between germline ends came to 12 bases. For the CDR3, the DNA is TGTGCCAGCAGCGTAGGTTCAGGGCAGCATGGCTACACCTTC. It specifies CASSVGSGQHGYTF.

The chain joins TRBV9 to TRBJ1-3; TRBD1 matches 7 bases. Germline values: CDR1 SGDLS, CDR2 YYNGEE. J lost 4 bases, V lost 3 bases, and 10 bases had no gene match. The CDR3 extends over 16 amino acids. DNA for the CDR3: TGTGCCAGCAGCGGAGCAGGGGGAGAGTACGGAAACACCATATATTTT. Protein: CASSGAGGEYGNTIYF.

The CDR3 sequence is CASKPSGFPLEQYF. The CDR3 nucleotides read TGTGCCTCGAAGCCTAGCGGGTTTCCCTTGGAGCAGTACTTC. The rearrangement joins TRBV10-3 to TRBJ2-7, with 8 bases lining up with TRBD2. The germline CDR1 and CDR2 sequences are ENHRY and SYGVKD. There are 14 residues in the CDR3. V was clipped by 11 bases and J by 7 bases; unmatched bases: 16.

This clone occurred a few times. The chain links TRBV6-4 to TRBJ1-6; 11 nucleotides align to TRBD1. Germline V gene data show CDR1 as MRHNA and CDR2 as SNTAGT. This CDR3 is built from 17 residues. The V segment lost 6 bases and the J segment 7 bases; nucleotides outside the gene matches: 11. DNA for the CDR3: TGTGCCAGCAGGGATCTAAAAGGACAGGGGGCAAATTCACCCCTCCACTTT. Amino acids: CASRDLKGQGANSPLHF.

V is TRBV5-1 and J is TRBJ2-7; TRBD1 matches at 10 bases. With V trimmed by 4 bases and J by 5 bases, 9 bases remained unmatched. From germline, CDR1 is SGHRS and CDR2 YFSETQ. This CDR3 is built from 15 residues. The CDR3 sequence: CASSPVGTGVNEQYF. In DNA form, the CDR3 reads TGCGCCAGCAGCCCCGTTGGGACAGGGGTAAACGAGCAGTACTTC.

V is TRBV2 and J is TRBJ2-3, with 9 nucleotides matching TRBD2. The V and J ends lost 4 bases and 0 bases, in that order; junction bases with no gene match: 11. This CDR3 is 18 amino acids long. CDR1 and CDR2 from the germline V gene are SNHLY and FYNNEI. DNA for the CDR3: TGTGCCAGCAGTGCTCTCGCGGGGGGGCGTCTTAGCACAGATACGCAGTATTTT. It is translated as CASSALAGGRLSTDTQYF.